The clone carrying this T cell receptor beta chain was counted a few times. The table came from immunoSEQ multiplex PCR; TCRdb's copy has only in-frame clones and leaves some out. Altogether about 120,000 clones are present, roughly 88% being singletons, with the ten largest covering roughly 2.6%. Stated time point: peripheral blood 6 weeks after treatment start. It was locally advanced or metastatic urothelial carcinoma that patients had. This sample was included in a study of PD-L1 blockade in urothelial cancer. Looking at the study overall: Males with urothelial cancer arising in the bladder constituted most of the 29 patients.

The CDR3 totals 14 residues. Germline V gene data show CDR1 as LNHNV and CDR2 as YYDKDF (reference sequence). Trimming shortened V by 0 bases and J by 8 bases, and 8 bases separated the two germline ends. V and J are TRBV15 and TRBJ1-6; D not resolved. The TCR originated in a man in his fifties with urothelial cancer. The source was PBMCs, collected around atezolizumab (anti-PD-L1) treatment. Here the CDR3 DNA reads TGTGCCACCAGCAGAGATGGCCCGCATTCACCCCTCCACTTT. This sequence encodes CATSRDGPHSPLHF.